This TCR beta chain emerged from a study of control samples from healthy donors and cancer patients. TCRdb's table, derived via immunoSEQ multiplex PCR, lists solely in-frame clones and lacks some. Among 150,000 to 200,000 clones, around 90% were seen once, and the ten largest hold more than 10%. The CDR3 consists of 14 residues. Per the germline V gene, CDR1 is SGHRS and CDR2 is YFSETQ. The V and J ends lost 0 bases and 4 bases respectively, with 10 bases between them. The sequence was obtained from a man aged 30 to 39 in good health. The rearrangement links TRBV5-1 to TRBJ1-1; a weak D match, TRBD1 (6 bases). The sequenced sample consisted of blood. Written as DNA, the CDR3 is TGCGCCAGCAGCTTGGGGACAGCCGGCACTGAAGCTTTCTTT. Encoded protein: CASSLGTAGTEAFF.